This T cell receptor beta chain came from a study of blood T cell repertoires in COVID-19. Study at large: Some COVID-19 samples were acute and others convalescent; all came from the United States, Italy and Spain. Sources were T cells, B-cell-depleted T cells, or PBMCs; the material itself was cDNA or gDNA.

In its sample, this clone was seen once. As handled by the study authors: The authors estimated nucleated cell counts from reference gene primer amplification. TCRdb keeps only in-frame clones here, not all; method: immunoSEQ multiplex PCR. V, J and clone size are those of that table, while D and trimming were read from the DNA. The sample includes 410,000 or so clones, over 75% seen only once; the top ten take about 1.4%. The Seattle patients, enrolled during active infection, were followed longitudinally. The sample consisted of peripheral blood. This receptor was obtained from a woman in her thirties or forties with COVID-19, enrolled during active disease.

For the CDR3, the DNA is TGCGCCAGCAGTTCCCGGCCGCGGGGCACCGGGGAGCTGTTTTTT. Its translation is CASSSRPRGTGELFF. The rearrangement joins TRBV4-1 to TRBJ2-2; a weak D match, TRBD2 (6 bases). V lost 6 bases, J lost 4 bases, and 15 bases lay in between. The CDR3 runs 15 residues. CDR1 is MGHRA, CDR2 YSYEKL, per germline.